The source of this T cell receptor (beta chain) is a study of glioma-infiltrating T cells after dendritic cell vaccination. Study-wide context: Monocyte-derived dendritic cells, cultured 6 to 8 days with IL-4 and GM-CSF, were pulsed with autologous tumor lysate.

Overall study findings and caveats: Higher pretreatment TIL content predicted longer progression-free time and survival. Only a small number of patients had complete blood and tumor samples.

The time point: after dendritic cell vaccination, including at tumor progression/relapse. Blood PBMC samples: pre-vaccination, two weeks post third vaccination, and at tumor progression. The table came from immunoSEQ multiplex PCR; TCRdb's copy has only in-frame clones and leaves some out. The table lists about 110,000 clones, nearly 90% of them singletons, with roughly 3% in the top ten. Turning to this clone: The antigen remains undetermined.

V gave up 6 bases and J gave up 0 bases, with 16 bases separating them. The CDR3 sequence is 16 residues long. CDR1 is LNHDA, CDR2 SQIVND, per germline (reference sequence). The V and J genes are TRBV19 and TRBJ2-3; possibly TRBD1 for D (7 bases). The material sequenced was blood, taken after dendritic cell vaccination. This sequence was found in a human donor with glioblastoma. As DNA, the CDR3 is TGTGCCAGTAGGGGGGGCAGGGGGATAAGCACAGATACGCAGTATTTT. As protein: CASRGGRGISTDTQYF.